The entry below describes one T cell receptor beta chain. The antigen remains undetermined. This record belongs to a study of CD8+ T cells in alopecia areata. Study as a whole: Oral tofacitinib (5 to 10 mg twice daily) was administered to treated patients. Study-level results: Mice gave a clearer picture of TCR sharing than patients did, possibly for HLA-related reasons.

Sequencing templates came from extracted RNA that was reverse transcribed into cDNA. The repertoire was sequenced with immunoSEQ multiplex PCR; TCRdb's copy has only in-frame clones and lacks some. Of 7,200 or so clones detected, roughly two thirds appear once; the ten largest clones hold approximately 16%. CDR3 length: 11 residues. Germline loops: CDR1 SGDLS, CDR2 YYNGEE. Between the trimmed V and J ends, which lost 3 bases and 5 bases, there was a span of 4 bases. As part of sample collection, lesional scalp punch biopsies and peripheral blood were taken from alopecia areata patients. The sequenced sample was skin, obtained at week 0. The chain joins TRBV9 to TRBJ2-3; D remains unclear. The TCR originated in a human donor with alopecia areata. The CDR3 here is CASSAQDTQYF. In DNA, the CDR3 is TGTGCCAGCAGCGCCCAAGATACGCAGTATTTT.